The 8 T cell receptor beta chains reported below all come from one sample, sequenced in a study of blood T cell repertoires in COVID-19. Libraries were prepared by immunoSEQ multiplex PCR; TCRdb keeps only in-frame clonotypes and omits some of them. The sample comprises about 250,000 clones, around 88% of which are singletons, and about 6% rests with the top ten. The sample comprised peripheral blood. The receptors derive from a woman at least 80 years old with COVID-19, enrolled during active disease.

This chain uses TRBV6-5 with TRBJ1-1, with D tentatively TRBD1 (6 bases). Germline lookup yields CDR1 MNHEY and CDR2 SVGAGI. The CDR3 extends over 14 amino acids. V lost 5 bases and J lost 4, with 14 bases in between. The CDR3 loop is CASSHREGSTEAFF. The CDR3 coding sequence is TGTGCCAGCAGTCACAGGGAAGGGAGCACTGAAGCTTTCTTT.

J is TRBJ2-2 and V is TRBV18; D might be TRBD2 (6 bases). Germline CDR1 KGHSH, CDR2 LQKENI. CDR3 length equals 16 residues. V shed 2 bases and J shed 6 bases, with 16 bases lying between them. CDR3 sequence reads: CASSPVMPWEAGELFF. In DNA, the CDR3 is TGTGCCAGCTCACCAGTTATGCCGTGGGAGGCCGGGGAGCTGTTTTTT.

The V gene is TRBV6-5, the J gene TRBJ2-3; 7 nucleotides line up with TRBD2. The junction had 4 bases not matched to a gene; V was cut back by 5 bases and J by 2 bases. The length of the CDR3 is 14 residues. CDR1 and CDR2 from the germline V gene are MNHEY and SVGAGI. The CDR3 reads CASSKGRDTDTQYF. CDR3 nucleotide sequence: TGTGCCAGCAGTAAGGGGAGGGACACAGATACGCAGTATTTT.

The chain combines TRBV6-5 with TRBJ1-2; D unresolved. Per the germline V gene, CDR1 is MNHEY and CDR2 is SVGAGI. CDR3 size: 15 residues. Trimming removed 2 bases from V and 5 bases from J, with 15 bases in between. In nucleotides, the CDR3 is TGTGCCAGCAGTTACCCGACGGCGCTAGGTTATGGCTACACCTTC. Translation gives CASSYPTALGYGYTF.

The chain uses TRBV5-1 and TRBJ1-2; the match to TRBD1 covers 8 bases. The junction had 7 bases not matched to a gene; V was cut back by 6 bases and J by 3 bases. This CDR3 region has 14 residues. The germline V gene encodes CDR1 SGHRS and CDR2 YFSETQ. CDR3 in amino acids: CASTPDRGYYGYTF. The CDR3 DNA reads TGCGCCAGCACCCCAGACAGGGGATACTATGGCTACACCTTC.

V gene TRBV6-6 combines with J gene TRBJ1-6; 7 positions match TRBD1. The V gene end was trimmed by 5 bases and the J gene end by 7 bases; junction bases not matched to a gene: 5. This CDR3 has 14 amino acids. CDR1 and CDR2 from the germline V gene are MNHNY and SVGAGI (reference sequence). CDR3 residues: CASSRTGPNSPLHF. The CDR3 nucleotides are TGTGCCAGCAGTCGGACAGGACCAAATTCACCCCTCCACTTT.

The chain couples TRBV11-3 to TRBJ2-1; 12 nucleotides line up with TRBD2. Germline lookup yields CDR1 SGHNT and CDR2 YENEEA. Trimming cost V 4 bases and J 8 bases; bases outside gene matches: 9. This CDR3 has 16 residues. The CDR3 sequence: CASSYGLAGMQDEQFF. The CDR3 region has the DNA TGTGCCAGCAGCTACGGACTAGCGGGGATGCAAGATGAGCAGTTCTTC.

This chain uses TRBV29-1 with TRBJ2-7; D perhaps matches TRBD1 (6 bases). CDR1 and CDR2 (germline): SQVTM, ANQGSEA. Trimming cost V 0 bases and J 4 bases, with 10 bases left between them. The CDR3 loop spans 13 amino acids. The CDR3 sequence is CSVEDFTGYEQYF. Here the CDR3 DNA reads TGCAGCGTTGAAGACTTTACAGGGTACGAGCAGTACTTC.